The present entry profiles one T cell receptor (beta chain) with its context. This record comes from a study of blood T cell repertoires in COVID-19. Study summary: Researchers got acute and convalescent COVID-19 samples from the United States, Italy and Spain. Sample material is recorded as cDNA or gDNA derived from T cells, B-cell-depleted T cells, or PBMCs.

Original analysis: Estimates of nucleated cell counts were drawn from the amplification of reference gene primers. Data came from immunoSEQ multiplex PCR; TCRdb stores just in-frame clones and leaves some out. The V and J calls and clone size are taken from that table; D and trimming were inferred from the DNA. The table lists about 160,000 clones, 86% of them singletons. Germline CDR1 reads SEHNR; CDR2 reads FQNEAQ (reference sequence). The CDR3 is made up of 15 amino acids. J was trimmed by 7 bases and V by 3 bases; bases with no gene match: 5. The sample taken for sequencing was peripheral blood. This sequence was found in a woman aged 70-85 years with acute or convalescent COVID-19. The chain joins TRBV7-9 to TRBJ1-6; TRBD1 matches 8 bases. CDR3 region: CASSLTDRANSPLHF. In nucleotides, the CDR3 is TGTGCCAGCAGCTTGACGGACAGGGCGAATTCACCCCTCCACTTT.